The clone carrying this T cell receptor beta chain was seen once. The antigen remains undetermined. The record originates from a study of CD4 T cells in relation to SARS-CoV-2 and coronaviruses. Study details: Shared crossreactive spike epitopes were mapped to their HLA restriction.

Method: immunoSEQ multiplex PCR; TCRdb's copy keeps in-frame clones and lacks some. Of about 59,000 clones listed, about nine tenths were seen once; the top ten hold around 1.3%. Unexposed donor CD4+ T cells date from about 2011-2018, before the COVID-19 pandemic. Naive and memory CD4+ T cells came from enriched cryopreserved PBMCs. This CDR3 has 16 residues. CDR1 is SGHDN, CDR2 FVKESK, per germline. Trimming cost V 4 bases and J 0 bases; bases outside gene matches: 4. Regarding the study as a whole: SARS-CoV-2-driven expansion was significantly weaker in crossreactive than monoreactive clones. Memory recall responses, not primary responses primed in culture, are what the assay detects.

The sequence came from a human donor in good health. The sample was memory CD4+ T cells from PBMCs. The V gene is TRBV14, the J gene TRBJ2-2, with TRBD2 matching over 8 bases. CDR3 nucleotides: TGTGCCAGCAGCCCTAGCGGGTACTCGAACACCGGGGAGCTGTTTTTT. Translated, it gives CASSPSGYSNTGELFF.